This T cell receptor beta chain derives from a study of vaccination and CD4 T cells after COVID-19. Across the study: Following dose two, a median approximately 74 days (range 14 to 241) passed before post-vaccine samples were taken.

Scientists ran DNA taken from cultured CD4+ T cells through the Oncomine TCR Beta short-read assay for sequencing. Each CDR3 protein gets one entry after TCRdb re-called the PCR reads with MiXCR. The repertoire has 6,500 to 9,000 distinct CDR3 sequences, 40% to 60% of them found once; the top ten carry 15% to 20%. As for this clonotype: Its specificity is not known.

Per the germline V gene, CDR1 is MDHEN and CDR2 is SYDVKM. The CDR3 covers 12 residues. V was shortened by 9 bases and J by 2 bases, with 11 bases between the two germline ends. Treatment of the sample: approximately nine-day PBMC culture with coronavirus spike peptide pools or control peptides (ViraFEST assay). One should note that the unexposed donor's CD4+ T cells were collected before the COVID-19 pandemic (2011-2018). Four cold-coronavirus spikes and SARS-CoV-2 S/N served to probe CD4+ T cells taken from unexposed donors, cells permitting. The specimen sequenced was CD4+ T cells from blood, cultured in vitro. This clonotype was sampled from a human donor in good health. The rearrangement joins TRBV28 to TRBJ2-7; no reliable D call. The CDR3 reads CASYGGTYEQYF. The CDR3 DNA is TGTGCCAGTTATGGCGGAACCTACGAGCAGTACTTC.